This T cell receptor (beta chain) was retrieved from a study of shared clonotypes between healthy human individuals. Germline V gene lookup returns CDR1 SGHNT and CDR2 YENEEA. Trimming took off 1 base at V and 3 bases at J, with 10 bases between the two ends. CDR3 length equals 14 residues. Findings and limits, study-wide: Measured sharing among donors was expected to vary with sequencing depth. Non-shared clonotypes had lower generation probabilities than clonotypes shared by all four sorted-subset donors. Estimated richness values were generally larger in naive subsets than in memory subsets.

CD45RO-negative, CCR7-selected cells formed the naive CD8 fraction, which excluded terminally differentiated effector memory CD45RA+ cells. In regard to this clone: Its specificity is not known.

The assay ran at deep level. The data were produced by immunoSEQ multiplex PCR, yet TCRdb's version contains in-frame clones alone and is incomplete. The profile shows 550,000 to 750,000 clones, approximately 90% of them singletons. This sequence was found in a man under 40 in good health. This sequence joins TRBV11-3 and TRBJ2-7; tentative D call: TRBD2 (5 bases). Sequenced sample: naive CD8+ T cells sorted from blood. CDR3 amino acids: CASSLASSGYEQYF. The CDR3 DNA follows: TGTGCCAGCAGCTTAGCCAGCAGCGGCTACGAGCAGTACTTC.